These 25 T cell receptor beta chains were sequenced from one sample in a study of T cell responses to AZD1222 COVID-19 vaccine. Method: immunoSEQ multiplex PCR; TCRdb's copy keeps in-frame clones and lacks some. The sample holds some 150,000 clones, 85% to 90% seen once. The sample consisted of peripheral blood, taken 28 days after the second AZD1222 dose. The receptors come from an adult who received the AZD1222 COVID-19 vaccine.

The chain links TRBV9 to TRBJ1-4; possibly TRBD1 for D (5 bases). The CDR3 runs to 15 residues. Germline CDR1 is SGDLS and CDR2 is YYNGEE. V dropped 4 bases and J dropped 8 bases, with 18 bases sitting between them. In DNA form, the CDR3 reads TGTGCCAGCAGCCCAGAGGGGCAGGGTAGCGAAAAACTGTTTTTT. Translation gives CASSPEGQGSEKLFF.

CDR3 loop: CASSPLTSGSTEAFF. As DNA, the CDR3 is TGTGCCAGCAGCCCCCTGACATCGGGAAGCACTGAAGCTTTCTTT. The V call is TRBV9, the J call TRBJ1-1; no reliable D call. Germline loops: CDR1 SGDLS, CDR2 YYNGEE. V dropped 4 bases and J dropped 4 bases, with 17 bases sitting between them. The CDR3 is made up of 15 amino acids.

The chain is built from TRBV12-3 or TRBV12-4 and TRBJ2-1, with D uncertain. CDR3 length equals 12 residues. Trimming removed 5 bases at V and 7 bases at J, with 9 bases between. The CDR3 spells CASSGIRNEQFF. CDR3 DNA sequence: TGTGCCAGCAGTGGGATCCGGAATGAGCAGTTCTTC.

About this clone itself: The identical CDR3 is also encoded by other nucleotide sequences in the sample. The rearrangement links TRBV15 to TRBJ2-3; no clear D gene. V lost 3 bases and J lost 2, with 6 bases in between. Germline values: CDR1 LNHNV, CDR2 YYDKDF (reference sequence). The CDR3 totals 13 residues. The CDR3 nucleotides are TGTGCCACCAGCAGGGACCCCACAGATACGCAGTATTTT. Its protein is CATSRDPTDTQYF.

The chain employs TRBV5-4 and TRBJ2-3; the match to TRBD1 covers 9 bases. Germline-derived CDR1 and CDR2 are SGHNT and YYREEE (reference sequence). The CDR3 has 15 residues. V dropped 0 bases and J dropped 1; count of bases not matched to a gene: 0. CDR3 protein: CASSLGDRGTDTQYF. DNA for the CDR3: TGTGCCAGCAGCTTGGGGGACAGGGGCACAGATACGCAGTATTTT. Complete variable domain (other parts from reference TRBV5-4 and TRBJ2-3): ETGVTQSPTHLIKTRGQQVTLRCSSQSGHNTVSWYQQALGQGPQFIFQYYREEENGRGNFPPRFSGLQFPNYSSELNVNALELDDSALYLCASSLGDRGTDTQYFGPGTRLTVL.

The chain couples TRBV6-1 to TRBJ1-4; 8 bases are shared with TRBD1. Germline CDR1 is MNHNS and CDR2 is SASEGT. The CDR3 runs 15 residues. The J segment lost 3 bases and the V segment lost 3 bases, leaving 3 bases of the junction unmatched. In DNA form, the CDR3 reads TGTGCCAGCAGTGATCGGACAGGGTCTAATGAAAAACTGTTTTTT. This encodes CASSDRTGSNEKLFF.

The V gene is TRBV2, the J gene TRBJ2-7; 9 bases align to TRBD2. From germline, CDR1 is SNHLY and CDR2 FYNNEI. Trimming took 4 bases from V and 3 from J; bases not matched to a gene: 4. CDR3 length: 14 residues. The CDR3 DNA reads as TGTGCCAGCAGTGTTGCGGGGGGGATCTACGAGCAGTACTTC. As protein: CASSVAGGIYEQYF. Full variable domain (missing parts from reference TRBV2 and TRBJ2-7): EPEVTQTPSHQVTQMGQEVILRCVPISNHLYFYWYRQILGQKVEFLVSFYNNEISEKSEIFDDQFSVERPDGSNFTLKIRSTKLEDSAMYFCASSVAGGIYEQYFGPGTRLTVT.

CDR3 DNA: TGCGCCAGCAGCCAAGCCGGGGACAGCTCCTACGAGCAGTACTTC. Translated: CASSQAGDSSYEQYF. The V and J genes are TRBV4-1 and TRBJ2-7; 7 nucleotides line up with TRBD1. J was trimmed by 0 bases and V by 1 base; bases with no gene match: 3. Germline CDR1 is MGHRA and CDR2 is YSYEKL. This CDR3 has 15 amino acids.

CDR3 coding DNA: TGTGCCAGCAGCCAAGGGACAGGGGGCTTATCTAATGAAAAACTGTTTTTT. Translation: CASSQGTGGLSNEKLFF. This chain uses TRBV4-2 with TRBJ1-4, with 11 positions matching TRBD1. The CDR3 has 17 residues. Germline CDR1 LGHNA, CDR2 YNFKEQ. The ends lost 1 base at V and 3 bases at J; junction bases unmatched: 4.

This chain connects TRBV27 to TRBJ1-2, with D hard to call. CDR1 is MNHEY, CDR2 SMNVEV, per germline (reference sequence). The CDR3 contains 13 residues. Trimming pared 3 bases from V and 7 bases from J, leaving 12 bases between. The CDR3: CASSFNPSRGYTF. CDR3 in DNA: TGTGCCAGCAGTTTCAACCCCTCGCGTGGCTACACCTTC.

For the CDR3, the DNA is TGCAGTGCTAGTCGACAGAACCGGGACAGGATAAAAAATCAGCCCCAGCATTTT. Translated, it gives CSASRQNRDRIKNQPQHF. The rearrangement uses TRBV20-1 and TRBJ1-5; 8 bases match TRBD1. The length of the CDR3 is 18 residues. The germline V gene has CDR1 DFQATT and CDR2 SNEGSKA (reference sequence). With 3 bases clipped from V and 4 bases from J, the junction kept 17 bases outside the gene matches.

This clone was counted once. This sequence joins TRBV7-8 and TRBJ1-5, with D uncertain. Germline CDR1 reads SGHVS; CDR2 reads FQNEAQ. CDR3 length: 15 amino acids. Deletions cut 10 bases from V and 5 bases from J, with 21 bases between. Here the CDR3 reads CAISNSAGRYQPQHF. CDR3 sequence (DNA): TGTGCCATCTCTAATAGCGCAGGACGGTATCAGCCCCAGCATTTT.

This clone was seen only once. The V gene is TRBV28, the J gene TRBJ1-5; possible D gene TRBD1, 5 bases. Trimming removed 3 bases at V and 9 bases at J, with 15 bases between. Germline-derived CDR1 and CDR2 are MDHEN and SYDVKM. The CDR3 consists of 14 residues. The CDR3: CASSLGDGLRPQHF. The CDR3 nucleotides are TGTGCCAGCAGTTTGGGGGACGGCTTACGGCCCCAGCATTTT.

V and J are TRBV29-1 and TRBJ2-1, with TRBD2 identical over 8 bases. V was pared by 3 bases and J by 0 bases, with 7 bases of the junction left unmatched. CDR1 is SQVTM, CDR2 ANQGSEA, per germline. This CDR3 spans 16 amino acids. The CDR3 reads CSVEEAGGSSYNEQFF. The CDR3 DNA sequence: TGCAGCGTTGAGGAGGCGGGGGGAAGCTCCTACAATGAGCAGTTCTTC.

In the case of this clone: Other DNA sequences in the sample encode the same CDR3. This chain connects TRBV11-3 to TRBJ2-5; D tentatively reads TRBD1 or TRBD2 (5 bases each). Trimming pared 1 base from V and 2 bases from J, leaving 5 bases between. The CDR3 length is 13 residues. Germline V CDR1 and CDR2: SGHNT, YENEEA. In DNA, the CDR3 is TGTGCCAGCAGCTTAGGGGGGCAAGAGACCCAGTACTTC. Residues: CASSLGGQETQYF.

The chain's CDR3 is CASTPTATNEKLFF. The CDR3, as DNA: TGTGCCAGCACTCCGACGGCAACTAATGAAAAACTGTTTTTT. The V and J genes are TRBV6-5 and TRBJ1-4, with D unclear. The CDR3 length is 14 residues. Germline assignment: CDR1 MNHEY and CDR2 SVGAGI. Trimming shortened V by 7 bases and J by 0 bases, and 9 bases separated the two germline ends.

J is TRBJ2-2 and V is TRBV6-5; D call uncertain. Trimming took off 6 bases at V and 3 bases at J, with 2 bases between the two ends. The germline gives CDR1 MNHEY, CDR2 SVGAGI. The CDR3 contains 11 residues. CDR3 nucleotide sequence: TGTGCCAGCAGGGACACCGGGGAGCTGTTTTTT. It translates to CASRDTGELFF.

The chain employs TRBV4-1 and TRBJ1-5, with 8 bases identical to TRBD1. Trimming cost V 0 bases and J 6 bases; bases outside gene matches: 13. The V gene's germline CDR1 is MGHRA and CDR2 YSYEKL. The CDR3 covers 18 residues. CDR3: CASSQDPPRTGSGQPQHF. CDR3 coding DNA: TGCGCCAGCAGCCAAGATCCCCCTAGGACAGGGAGCGGTCAGCCCCAGCATTTT.

CDR3 region: CASSPRRTGDQPQHF. CDR3 DNA: TGTGCCAGCTCACCCCGCCGGACAGGGGATCAGCCCCAGCATTTT. V and J are TRBV18 and TRBJ1-5, with 9 bases that match TRBD1. Germline V gives CDR1 KGHSH, CDR2 LQKENI. J was trimmed by 5 bases and V by 3 bases; bases with no gene match: 5. The CDR3 runs 15 residues.

The chain joins TRBV7-9 to TRBJ2-1; 8 bases map to TRBD2. CDR1 and CDR2 from the germline V gene are SEHNR and FQNEAQ (reference sequence). Trimming removed 5 bases from V and 7 bases from J; junction bases left unmatched: 19. CDR3 length equals 18 residues. CDR3 sequence: CASSPQTPTSGVQNEQFF. The CDR3 nucleotides are TGTGCCAGCAGCCCTCAGACCCCAACTAGCGGAGTTCAGAATGAGCAGTTCTTC.

V and J are TRBV5-1 and TRBJ2-2; 9 bases are shared with TRBD1. The CDR3 has 15 amino acids. In germline, CDR1 is SGHRS, CDR2 YFSETQ. The junction had 5 bases not matched to a gene; V was cut back by 3 bases and J by 5 bases. CDR3 DNA: TGCGCCAGCAGCTCCGGGACAGGGCGGACCGGGGAGCTGTTTTTT. Protein product: CASSSGTGRTGELFF.

The genes are TRBV6-4 and TRBJ1-6; D gene uncertain. CDR3 size: 14 residues. Between the trimmed V and J ends, which lost 2 bases and 7 bases, there was a span of 9 bases. The germline V gene encodes CDR1 MRHNA and CDR2 SNTAGT. The CDR3 nucleotides are TGTGCCAGCAGTGACCCGGGCACGAATTCACCCCTCCACTTT. This codes for CASSDPGTNSPLHF.

This clone was observed a few times. This rearrangement joins TRBV18 to TRBJ1-4; 7 bases align to TRBD1. Per germline, CDR1 KGHSH and CDR2 LQKENI. This CDR3 comprises 15 residues. The J segment lost 8 bases and the V segment lost 2 bases, leaving 8 bases of the junction unmatched. The CDR3: CASSPALQGQEKLFF. The CDR3 DNA sequence: TGTGCCAGCTCACCAGCCCTACAGGGGCAGGAAAAACTGTTTTTT.

The chain links TRBV6-5 to TRBJ2-7; TRBD2 agrees at 9 bases. The CDR3 is 15 amino acids. The germline gives CDR1 MNHEY, CDR2 SVGAGI. After removal of 4 bases from V and 5 bases from J, the junction contained 9 bases not matched to a gene. This CDR3 reads CASSFSLLAGHEQYF. In nucleotides, the CDR3 is TGTGCCAGCAGTTTCTCCCTGCTAGCGGGGCACGAGCAGTACTTC.

The chain carries TRBV6-5 and TRBJ1-3, with no clear D. The V and J ends lost 8 bases and 0 bases respectively, with 11 bases between them. Germline CDR1 reads MNHEY; CDR2 reads SVGAGI. There are 14 residues in the CDR3. CDR3 amino acids: CASGEETSGNTIYF. The CDR3 coding sequence is TGTGCCAGCGGGGAGGAAACCTCTGGAAACACCATATATTTT.